This TCR beta chain is from a study of blood T cells in healthy people across ages. At the level of the study: Using template switching, researchers captured about one barcoded beta molecule for each two T cells.

Looked up from germline, CDR1 is SNHLY and CDR2 is FYNNEI. Trimming pared 6 bases from V and 4 bases from J, leaving 16 bases between. The CDR3 is made up of 14 amino acids. Using a J-beta primer mix together with a sample-barcoded 5' primer, a second PCR was run for roughly 6 to 12 cycles. Carrying 12 random nucleotides, a template-switch adaptor labeled each individual cDNA molecule. TCRdb itself ran the 5' RACE reads through MiXCR, one entry per CDR3 protein. In the table there are about a million distinct CDR3 sequences, roughly 51% of which are singletons. A minimum of 5.5 micrograms of total RNA was extracted per sample.

V is TRBV2 and J is TRBJ2-7; a possible D gene is TRBD1 (5 bases). The sequence came from a woman in her sixties or seventies in good health. The sample was blood. The CDR3 sequence is CASRERRQPYEQYF. CDR3 nucleotides: TGTGCCAGCAGGGAACGCCGACAGCCTTACGAGCAGTACTTC. The whole variable domain, filled in from reference TRBV2 and TRBJ2-7, reads EPEVTQTPSHQVTQMGQEVILRCVPISNHLYFYWYRQILGQKVEFLVSFYNNEISEKSEIFDDQFSVERPDGSNFTLKIRSTKLEDSAMYFCASRERRQPYEQYFGPGTRLTVT.